Listed here are 21 T cell receptor beta chains from one sample, sequenced in a study of cytomegalovirus exposure and HLA in healthy donors. The primer mix had 60 Vbeta and 13 Jbeta primers. Measured with immunoSEQ multiplex PCR; TCRdb has only the in-frame clones, and not every one. The table includes around 53,000 clones, approximately 80% detected once. The sequenced material came from PBMCs. The receptors originated from a man aged 45 to 65 in good health and CMV-seronegative.

The chain carries TRBV5-1 and TRBJ2-1; D not resolved. The germline gives CDR1 SGHRS, CDR2 YFSETQ. The CDR3 is 15 residues long. V was pared by 5 bases and J by 3 bases, with 15 bases between. In nucleotides, the CDR3 is TGCGCCAGCAGTATCGTCCTAAACAGCTACAATGAGCAGTTCTTC. The encoded protein is CASSIVLNSYNEQFF.

The DNA for the CDR3 is TGTGCCAGCAGCCAAGTTACGGGGGGGGCAGATACGCAGTATTTT. This encodes CASSQVTGGADTQYF. This chain connects TRBV4-2 to TRBJ2-3, with 8 bases matching TRBD2. CDR1 LGHNA and CDR2 YNFKEQ come from the germline V gene. The junction had 4 bases not matched to a gene; V was cut back by 1 base and J by 4 bases. This CDR3 has 15 amino acids.

The chain is built from TRBV5-8 and TRBJ1-2, with 7 bases aligning to TRBD1. The ends lost 3 bases at V and 4 bases at J; junction bases unmatched: 12. CDR3 length: 16 amino acids. Germline V gives CDR1 SGHTS, CDR2 YDEGEE. This CDR3 is CASSWQDRRKRYGYTF. CDR3 in DNA: TGTGCCAGCAGCTGGCAGGACAGGCGGAAGCGCTATGGCTACACCTTC.

The chain uses TRBV5-1 and TRBJ2-3, with D perhaps TRBD2 (5 bases). Germline loops: CDR1 SGHRS, CDR2 YFSETQ. V was trimmed by 4 bases and J by 2 bases, leaving 17 bases between them. The length of the CDR3 is 16 residues. The CDR3 nucleotides read TGCGCCAGCAGCCTGACAACAAAGACTAACACAGATACGCAGTATTTT. It specifies CASSLTTKTNTDTQYF.

This rearrangement joins TRBV19 to TRBJ2-7, with TRBD1 identical over 11 bases. CDR3 size: 15 residues. V was pared by 2 bases and J by 2 bases, with 2 bases of the junction left unmatched. In germline, CDR1 is LNHDA, CDR2 SQIVND (reference sequence). The CDR3 DNA reads as TGTGCCAGTAGTATACAGGGACAGGGGGCCTACGAGCAGTACTTC. Translating it yields CASSIQGQGAYEQYF. Together with reference TRBV19 and TRBJ2-7, the CDR3 gives the full variable domain: DGGITQSPKYLFRKEGQNVTLSCEQNLNHDAMYWYRQDPGQGLRLIYYSQIVNDFQKGDIAEGYSVSREKKESFPLTVTSAQKNPTAFYLCASSIQGQGAYEQYFGPGTRLTVT.

V gene TRBV5-8 combines with J gene TRBJ1-5; 8 bases are shared with TRBD1. The V gene's germline CDR1 is SGHTS and CDR2 YDEGEE. The CDR3 length is 14 residues. The ends lost 4 bases at V and 7 bases at J; junction bases unmatched: 7. DNA of the CDR3: TGTGCCAGCAGCCGTGGACAGGGACAGCAGCCCCAGCATTTT. As protein: CASSRGQGQQPQHF.

J is TRBJ1-4 and V is TRBV7-3; 7 positions match TRBD1. This CDR3 contains 15 residues. Per the germline V gene, CDR1 is SGHTA and CDR2 is FQGTGA. Trimming at V came to 5 bases and at J to 5 bases, leaving 8 bases not matched to a gene. CDR3 region: CASSQQTGPNEKLFF. The CDR3 DNA follows: TGTGCCAGCAGCCAACAGACAGGGCCGAATGAAAAACTGTTTTTT.

CDR3 protein: CSAPGIGEAFF. CDR3 nucleotides: TGCAGTGCTCCGGGGATCGGTGAAGCTTTCTTT. This rearrangement joins TRBV20-1 to TRBJ1-1; no definite D call. Germline V gives CDR1 DFQATT, CDR2 SNEGSKA (reference sequence). The CDR3 sequence is 11 residues long. Trimming took off 5 bases at V and 7 bases at J, with 11 bases between the two ends.

The CDR3 reads CASSPLGAEAGANVLTF. In DNA, the CDR3 is TGTGCCAGCAGCCCCCTGGGGGCGGAGGCAGGGGCCAACGTCCTGACTTTC. The J gene is TRBJ2-6, the V gene TRBV4-2, with TRBD1 as a possible D gene (6 bases). CDR1 is LGHNA and CDR2 is YNFKEQ in the germline V gene. Trimming cost V 4 bases and J 4 bases, with 17 bases left between them. This CDR3 contains 17 residues.

The gene calls are TRBV25-1 and TRBJ1-1; maybe TRBD1 (6 bases). The ends were cut back, 1 base at V and 7 bases at J, with 10 bases in the middle. The CDR3 is 13 amino acids. CDR1 is MGHDK, CDR2 SYGVNS, per germline. The CDR3 region is CASSEWAGVEAFF. Written as DNA, the CDR3 is TGTGCCAGCAGTGAATGGGCAGGGGTTGAAGCTTTCTTT.

The chain has TRBV6-1 and TRBJ1-5; 9 bases are shared with TRBD1. The J segment lost 6 bases and the V segment lost 10 bases, leaving 13 bases of the junction unmatched. The CDR3 loop spans 15 amino acids. CDR1 MNHNS and CDR2 SASEGT come from the germline V gene. The CDR3, as DNA: TGTGCCACTACACTGGGGACAGGGCAATCTCAGCCCCAGCATTTT. Translating it yields CATTLGTGQSQPQHF.

The rearrangement uses TRBV5-1 and TRBJ2-5; 8 nucleotides match TRBD1. TRBJ2-7 explains the end of the DNA better; the J call may be wrong. From germline, CDR1 is SGHRS and CDR2 YFSETQ. CDR3 length equals 16 residues. Here the CDR3 reads CASSYRPTGERVEQYF. The CDR3 region has the DNA TGCGCCAGCAGCTACCGCCCGACAGGGGAGAGGGTCGAGCAGTACTTC.

The chain recombines TRBV7-8 with TRBJ2-1; 8 bases map to TRBD2. V lost 1 base and J lost 3; bases outside the gene matches: 5. CDR3 size: 16 residues. The germline V gene encodes CDR1 SGHVS and CDR2 FQNEAQ. The CDR3 loop is CASSLEAGVDYNEQFF. In nucleotides, the CDR3 is TGTGCCAGCAGCTTAGAAGCGGGGGTCGACTACAATGAGCAGTTCTTC. Variable domain in full (rest from reference TRBV7-8 and TRBJ2-1): GAGVSQSPRYKVAKRGQDVALRCDPISGHVSLFWYQQALGQGPEFLTYFQNEAQLDKSGLPSDRFFAERPEGSVSTLKIQRTQQEDSAVYLCASSLEAGVDYNEQFFGPGTRLTVL.

The chain has TRBV2 and TRBJ1-1, with D unclear. The germline V gene has CDR1 SNHLY and CDR2 FYNNEI. The V and J ends lost 3 bases and 3 bases respectively, with 11 bases between them. The CDR3 runs 14 residues. The CDR3 sequence is CASSDPGWDTEAFF. The CDR3 DNA reads as TGTGCCAGCAGTGACCCGGGGTGGGACACTGAAGCTTTCTTT.

The rearrangement links TRBV7-2 to TRBJ1-2; a weak D match, TRBD1 (6 bases). V lost 1 base to trimming and J lost 5 bases, with 17 bases between them. This CDR3 comprises 16 residues. Germline loops: CDR1 SGHTA, CDR2 FQGNSA. This CDR3 reads CASSLGLGGLRYGYTF. For the CDR3, the DNA is TGTGCCAGCAGCTTAGGGCTAGGGGGACTACGATATGGCTACACCTTC.

This clone turned up a few times. V usage is TRBV6-5 and J usage is TRBJ2-7; 7 bases match TRBD1. Germline V gene data show CDR1 as MNHEY and CDR2 as SVGAGI. The CDR3 is made up of 14 amino acids. V was pared by 2 bases and J by 2 bases, with 3 bases of the junction left unmatched. The CDR3: CASSYTTGTYEQYF. The DNA of the CDR3 is TGTGCCAGCAGTTACACGACAGGGACCTACGAGCAGTACTTC.

The chain is built from TRBV5-1 and TRBJ2-5; 7 bases agree with TRBD1. Germline trimming cut 3 bases from V and 2 bases from J; bases unmatched to any gene: 4. Looked up from germline, CDR1 is SGHRS and CDR2 is YFSETQ. The CDR3 is 14 amino acids. The CDR3 loop reads CASSSDRVQETQYF. The CDR3 DNA is TGCGCCAGCAGCTCTGACAGGGTACAAGAGACCCAGTACTTC.

The V call is TRBV9, the J call TRBJ2-3; no firm D call. Trimming left V 3 bases short and J 0 bases short, with 8 bases between. Germline assignment: CDR1 SGDLS and CDR2 YYNGEE. The CDR3 consists of 14 residues. The CDR3, as DNA: TGTGCCAGCAGCGAAAATTTAAGCACAGATACGCAGTATTTT. It yields the protein CASSENLSTDTQYF.

The rearrangement joins TRBV14 to TRBJ2-1; perhaps TRBD2 as D (6 bases). Germline V gene lookup returns CDR1 SGHDN and CDR2 FVKESK. The V gene lost 6 bases and the J gene lost 8 bases, with 14 bases spanning the gap. This CDR3 spans 13 amino acids. CDR3 nucleotide sequence: TGTGCCAGCAGGGCTGGAGGGAGCTATGAGCAGTTCTTC. Its protein is CASRAGGSYEQFF.

This clone was seen more than once but under ten times. For the CDR3, the DNA is TGCGCCAGCAGGGACAGTCATAATTCACCCCTCCACTTT. Translating gives CASRDSHNSPLHF. The chain carries TRBV10-2 and TRBJ1-6; TRBD1 might be the D (6 bases). The germline gives CDR1 WSHSY, CDR2 SAAADI. The CDR3 length is 13 residues. Trimming pared 6 bases from V and 5 bases from J, leaving 8 bases between.

The chain employs TRBV11-2 and TRBJ2-1, with TRBD1 as a possible D gene (6 bases). CDR1 is SGHAT and CDR2 is FQNNGV in the germline V gene. V lost 5 bases to trimming and J lost 5 bases, with 16 bases between them. There are 15 residues in the CDR3. In nucleotides, the CDR3 is TGTGCCAGCAGCACTGCCGGGACACAAAACAATGAGCAGTTCTTC. Protein: CASSTAGTQNNEQFF.